These 2 T cell receptor beta chains originate from one sample sequenced in a study of shared clonotypes between healthy human individuals. Repertoires were generated with immunoSEQ multiplex PCR, while TCRdb's copy carries only in-frame clones and drops some. The data show fewer than 1.8 million clones, less than 99% seen once. Sequences were obtained from naive CD4+ T cells sorted from blood. Subset reported: CD45RA+ positively selected. These TCRs come from a man aged 25-45 years in good health.

This clone was seen once. The rearrangement uses TRBV7-2 and TRBJ2-7; D unclear. There are 14 residues in the CDR3. Trimming cost V 5 bases and J 3 bases, with 14 bases left between them. The germline CDR1 and CDR2 sequences are SGHTA and FQGNSA. The CDR3 DNA follows: TGTGCCAGCAGCGGCCCAGGTAGTTACTACGAGCAGTACTTC. As protein: CASSGPGSYYEQYF.

The chain joins TRBV6-5 to TRBJ2-1, with TRBD2 as a possible D gene (6 bases). The CDR3 length is 16 residues. Germline V gene lookup returns CDR1 MNHEY and CDR2 SVGAGI. V gave up 2 bases and J gave up 6 bases, with 17 bases separating them. This chain's CDR3 is CASSYEGGPLRNEQFF. CDR3 bases: TGTGCCAGCAGTTACGAGGGAGGCCCCCTACGCAATGAGCAGTTCTTC.